Shown below are 9 T cell receptor beta chains from a single sample sequenced in a study of blood T cell repertoires in COVID-19. Only in-frame clones appear in the TCRdb table, and some are missing; sequencing was by immunoSEQ multiplex PCR. The repertoire consists of approximately 270,000 clones, with about 90% occurring once and the leading ten covering approximately 4%. The specimen was PBMCs or T cells enriched from blood (not recorded which). The receptors were sampled from a woman aged 25 to 39 with acute COVID-19.

V and J are TRBV9 and TRBJ2-1; TRBD2 matches at 14 bases. The V segment lost 0 bases and the J segment 5 bases; nucleotides outside the gene matches: 1. This CDR3 region has 16 residues. The germline CDR1 and CDR2 sequences are SGDLS and YYNGEE. The CDR3 bases are TGTGCCAGCAGCGTAGAGGGACTAGCGGGAGACAATGAGCAGTTCTTC. It specifies CASSVEGLAGDNEQFF.

The chain employs TRBV5-1 and TRBJ2-7; 8 nucleotides line up with TRBD1. V was pared by 2 bases and J by 4 bases, with 2 bases of the junction left unmatched. The CDR3 totals 13 residues. Germline loops: CDR1 SGHRS, CDR2 YFSETQ. The CDR3 bases are TGCGCCAGCAGCTTTGGGACAGGTTACGAGCAGTACTTC. Its translation is CASSFGTGYEQYF.

The chain links TRBV4-3 to TRBJ2-7; possibly TRBD1 for D (7 bases). V gave up 4 bases and J gave up 2 bases, with 18 bases separating them. This CDR3 is 16 amino acids long. Germline loops: CDR1 LGHNA, CDR2 YSLEER. The CDR3 nucleotides are TGCGCCAGCAGCCGGGGGCGGGACAGTTTAACCTACGAGCAGTACTTC. Its protein is CASSRGRDSLTYEQYF.

The rearrangement uses TRBV5-6 and TRBJ1-2; 8 nucleotides align to TRBD1. The CDR3 is 13 amino acids. Germline CDR1 SGHDT, CDR2 YYEEEE. V dropped 0 bases and J dropped 6; count of bases not matched to a gene: 1. The CDR3 nucleotides read TGTGCCAGCAGCTTGGACAGGGGGAATGGCTACACCTTC. Translated, it gives CASSLDRGNGYTF.

This sequence joins TRBV7-9 and TRBJ2-7; 9 bases fit TRBD1. Germline trimming cut 3 bases from V and 6 bases from J; bases unmatched to any gene: 9. Germline lookup yields CDR1 SEHNR and CDR2 FQNEAQ (reference sequence). This CDR3 is 15 amino acids long. For the CDR3, the DNA is TGTGCCAGCAGCTTCGGGGACAGGGTCCCGGGCGAGCAGTACTTC. This gives the protein CASSFGDRVPGEQYF.

The chain employs TRBV7-8 and TRBJ2-3; D gene ambiguous. The CDR3 length is 15 residues. Germline V gene data show CDR1 as SGHVS and CDR2 as FQNEAQ. V gave up 5 bases and J gave up 0 bases, with 12 bases separating them. In DNA form, the CDR3 reads TGTGCCAGCAGCCCCCTGATTACTAGCACAGATACGCAGTATTTT. This sequence encodes CASSPLITSTDTQYF.

The J gene is TRBJ2-2, the V gene TRBV7-9; D call uncertain. CDR1 and CDR2 from the germline V gene are SEHNR and FQNEAQ (reference sequence). Trimming shortened V by 5 bases and J by 2 bases, and 21 bases separated the two germline ends. This CDR3 region has 18 residues. The CDR3 region has the DNA TGTGCCAGCAGCCCCCGACGGTGGTGGCGGAATAACACCGGGGAGCTGTTTTTT. It is translated as CASSPRRWWRNNTGELFF.

The CDR3: CASSQDRPNQPQHF. The CDR3 DNA sequence: TGTGCCAGCAGCCAGGACAGGCCAAATCAGCCCCAGCATTTT. The rearrangement links TRBV3-1 (or the pseudogene TRBV3-2) to TRBJ1-5; TRBD1 aligns across 7 bases. Germline V gene sequence: CDR1 LGHDT, CDR2 YNNKEL (reference sequence). The CDR3 loop spans 14 amino acids. After removal of 3 bases from V and 4 bases from J, the junction contained 3 bases not matched to a gene.

The chain combines TRBV6-1 with TRBJ1-5; possibly TRBD1 for D (5 bases). The CDR3 is 16 residues long. CDR1 is MNHNS, CDR2 SASEGT, per germline. V lost 1 base to trimming and J lost 5 bases, with 15 bases between them. CDR3 bases: TGTGCCAGCAGTGAAGACTTGAGTACAGGTGATCAGCCCCAGCATTTT. Protein sequence: CASSEDLSTGDQPQHF.